This T cell receptor beta chain is drawn from a study of OX40 agonist ivuxolimab in advanced cancers. Study-wide background: Patients were infused with ivuxolimab every 2 weeks at 0.01 to 10 mg/kg. With a range of 23 to 79, age averaged 60 years, and around 83% were male.

Concerning this clone itself: The antigen remains undetermined.

Produced via immunoSEQ multiplex PCR; TCRdb's table is partial and in-frame only. This sample has over 80,000 clones, with approximately 80% found just once. Between the trimmed V and J ends, which lost 5 bases and 4 bases, there was a span of 30 bases. Germline V CDR1 and CDR2: SGHRS, YFSETQ. The CDR3 length is 20 residues. Broader study findings: Low levels of normalized T-cell clonal expansion also appeared in some nonresponders.

The origin of this receptor is an adult with an advanced solid tumor such as melanoma, head and neck, liver or kidney cancer. Sequenced material: CD4+ or CD8+ T cells sorted from blood, taken in a trial of the OX40 agonist ivuxolimab. The chain employs TRBV5-1 and TRBJ2-2; D is tentatively TRBD1 or TRBD2 (5 bases each). Written as DNA, the CDR3 is TGCGCCAGCAGTTTTTATTCGGGTTGGGACCGGGCCTTAACCACCGGGGAGCTGTTTTTT. Encoded protein: CASSFYSGWDRALTTGELFF.